The clone carrying this T cell receptor (beta chain) came up a few times. Its specificity is unknown. Each CDR3 protein is one row after TCRdb ran MiXCR on the 5' RACE reads. The sample records 400,000 or so distinct CDR3 sequences, 18% being singletons. The sample comes from a study of T cells after yellow fever vaccination. Study details: Low-cell-number fractions were prepared with SMART-Seq v4 Ultra Low Input.

The germline V gene encodes CDR1 SGDLS and CDR2 YYNGEE. The CDR3 is 16 residues long. V was shortened by 5 bases and J by 5 bases, with 22 bases between the two germline ends. The study's findings and limits: Reappearance after the booster was observed for most primary-vaccination clones (about 96% CD4, around 90% CD8). In FACS-sorted repertoires, abundant clonotypes from the bulk population could appear as contaminants.

The sequences come from PBMCs, collected before the yellow fever booster vaccination. The receptor's source is a man aged 18 to 29 who received the YFV17D yellow fever vaccine. The chain joins TRBV9 to TRBJ2-5; D unresolved. CDR3: CASSPMSVGFRETQYF. The CDR3 DNA follows: TGTGCCAGCAGTCCCATGTCTGTGGGGTTTCGGGAGACCCAGTACTTC.